A single sample is the source of the 24 T cell receptor beta chains below, sequenced in a study of blood T cells in healthy people across ages. A J-beta primer mix and a sample-barcoded 5' primer were used in a second PCR of about 6 to 12 cycles. One entry per CDR3 protein results from TCRdb running MiXCR on the 5' RACE reads. The sample lists hundreds of thousands of distinct CDR3 sequences; 40% to 45% were seen once. Sequenced material: blood. These receptors originate from a woman aged 55 to 70 in good health.

The chain is built from TRBV5-1 and TRBJ2-3; 9 bases match TRBD1. The trim removed 0 bases at V and 5 bases at J, leaving 4 bases unmatched. The CDR3 has 15 amino acids. Germline CDR1 and CDR2: SGHRS and YFSETQ. The CDR3 coding sequence is TGCGCCAGCAGCTTGGACAGGGGGCAAGGAGATACGCAGTATTTT. Protein sequence: CASSLDRGQGDTQYF.

This clonotype occurred a few times. The chain employs TRBV18 and TRBJ2-3; 10 bases align to TRBD2. Germline V gene sequence: CDR1 KGHSH, CDR2 LQKENI. The CDR3 sequence is 16 residues long. With 1 base clipped from V and 2 bases from J, the junction kept 3 bases outside the gene matches. CDR3 in amino acids: CASSPRSGGATDTQYF. The DNA of the CDR3 is TGTGCCAGCTCACCACGGAGCGGGGGGGCCACAGATACGCAGTATTTT.

J is TRBJ2-1 and V is TRBV7-9; 8 bases align to TRBD2. Losses at the gene ends were 3 bases for V and 2 bases for J; bases not matched to a gene: 9. Germline V gives CDR1 SEHNR, CDR2 FQNEAQ (reference sequence). CDR3 size: 17 residues. The CDR3 bases are TGTGCCAGCAGCTTGGGGGCGGGGGGCTCTCCCTACAATGAGCAGTTCTTC. Residues: CASSLGAGGSPYNEQFF.

DNA of the CDR3: TGTGCCAGCAGCAATTCTCGACGTGAGCAGTTCTTC. Amino acids: CASSNSRREQFF. V gene TRBV21-1 combines with J gene TRBJ2-1. TRBV21-1 is classified as a pseudogene. The CDR3 sequence is 12 residues long.

This clonotype appeared once. The chain combines TRBV18 with TRBJ2-4; maybe TRBD1 (6 bases). The DNA end is a closer match to TRBJ2-7, so the J assignment may be wrong. The length of the CDR3 is 15 residues. The germline V gene encodes CDR1 KGHSH and CDR2 LQKENI. CDR3 nucleotides: TGTGCCAGCTCTCCTGCGTCAGGGGCAACCTACGAGCAGTACTTC. Translation gives CASSPASGATYEQYF.

The V and J genes are TRBV2 and TRBJ2-2; D is perhaps TRBD1 (5 bases). CDR3 length equals 16 residues. The germline V gene has CDR1 SNHLY and CDR2 FYNNEI. The V end was cut by 2 bases, the J end by 0 bases, with 10 bases between. CDR3 loop: CASSEQAGTNTGELFF. The CDR3 nucleotides are TGTGCCAGCAGTGAACAGGCAGGGACGAACACCGGGGAGCTGTTTTTT.

This clonotype was found once. V and J are TRBV20-1 and TRBJ2-4; D ambiguous. The CDR3 covers 10 residues. V lost 5 bases to trimming and J lost 6 bases, with 5 bases between them. Germline values: CDR1 DFQATT, CDR2 SNEGSKA (reference sequence). Here the CDR3 reads CSAGVNIQYF. The CDR3 DNA follows: TGCAGTGCTGGGGTAAACATTCAGTACTTC.

This chain uses TRBV7-3 with TRBJ1-1; D might be TRBD1 (5 bases). The germline V and J ends were trimmed by 0 bases and 0 bases, with 11 bases remaining between them. From germline, CDR1 is SGHTA and CDR2 FQGTGA. The CDR3 runs 16 residues. CDR3 residues: CASSLTSGTVNTEAFF. CDR3 sequence (DNA): TGTGCCAGCAGCTTAACCTCCGGGACGGTGAACACTGAAGCTTTCTTT.

The chain carries TRBV5-1 and TRBJ2-2; D may be TRBD2 (6 bases). V shed 7 bases and J shed 2 bases, with 15 bases lying between them. The CDR3 has 15 residues. Germline CDR1 and CDR2: SGHRS and YFSETQ. The CDR3 sequence: CASWEAGLNTGELFF. The CDR3 region has the DNA TGCGCCAGCTGGGAGGCAGGGCTAAACACCGGGGAGCTGTTTTTT.

The V gene is TRBV6-5, the J gene TRBJ2-2; weak D call: TRBD2 (5 bases). Per germline, CDR1 MNHEY and CDR2 SVGAGI. Deletions cut 6 bases from V and 5 bases from J, with 7 bases between. The CDR3 covers 12 residues. The DNA of the CDR3 is TGTGCCAGCAGATCGGGAACCGGGGAGCTGTTTTTT. It yields the protein CASRSGTGELFF.

This clonotype was seen just once. The CDR3 is CSARDLQISYEQYF. The CDR3, as DNA: TGCAGTGCTAGAGATCTACAGATCTCCTACGAGCAGTACTTC. The chain links TRBV20-1 to TRBJ2-7; D is unresolved. Trimming pared 0 bases from V and 0 bases from J, leaving 9 bases between. This CDR3 region has 14 residues. CDR1 and CDR2 from the germline V gene are DFQATT and SNEGSKA (reference sequence).

Only a few counts were recorded for this clonotype. The V call is TRBV10-3, the J call TRBJ2-3, with TRBD1 matching 10 bases. Germline-derived CDR1 and CDR2 are ENHRY and SYGVKD. Trimming took 5 bases from V and 6 from J; bases not matched to a gene: 5. This CDR3 is 14 amino acids long. Here the CDR3 DNA reads TGTGCCATCAGTCCCGGGACAGGGGCCGATACGCAGTATTTT. It translates to CAISPGTGADTQYF.

The V and J genes are TRBV24-1 and TRBJ1-5; 7 nucleotides match TRBD1. This CDR3 region has 14 residues. Looked up from germline, CDR1 is KGHDR and CDR2 is SFDVKD. V trimming: 3 bases; J trimming: 7 bases; junction bases outside the gene matches: 5. CDR3: CATSDPTGWQPQHF. The CDR3 DNA reads as TGTGCCACCAGTGATCCGACAGGGTGGCAGCCCCAGCATTTT.

The chain carries TRBV7-6 and TRBJ2-3, with 11 bases lining up with TRBD1. V trimming: 2 bases; J trimming: 3 bases; junction bases outside the gene matches: 4. Germline lookup yields CDR1 SGHVS and CDR2 FNYEAQ. The CDR3 is 16 residues long. CDR3 DNA sequence: TGTGCCAGCAGCTTACAGGGGACAGGGGGGACAGATACGCAGTATTTT. Amino acids: CASSLQGTGGTDTQYF.

This clonotype was detected a few times. This chain joins TRBV6-6 and TRBJ2-7; D might be TRBD1 (6 bases). Looked up from germline, CDR1 is MNHNY and CDR2 is SVGAGI (reference sequence). The CDR3 extends over 13 amino acids. Trimming took off 8 bases at V and 2 bases at J, with 13 bases between the two ends. In DNA form, the CDR3 reads TGTGCCAGCCGCCCAGGGGTGCCCTACGAGCAGTACTTC. Translated: CASRPGVPYEQYF.

Concerning this clonotype itself: This sequence may be a read error, since a much larger clone differs from it by one base. V usage is TRBV5-1 and J usage is TRBJ2-5; 7 bases are a match to TRBD1. The CDR3 is 15 amino acids. Germline V gene data show CDR1 as SGHRS and CDR2 as YFSETQ. The CDR3 DNA reads as TGCGCCGGCAGCTTGAACAGCCTATCTGACAGGGAGCAGTACTTC. Protein sequence: CAGSLNSLSDREQYF.

This clonotype was seen only a few times. V is TRBV5-6 and J is TRBJ2-1; no firm D call. This CDR3 contains 15 residues. Trimming took 3 bases from V and 4 from J, leaving 14 bases between them. The germline V gene encodes CDR1 SGHDT and CDR2 YYEEEE. The CDR3 reads CASSSASAPYNEQFF. The DNA of the CDR3 is TGTGCCAGCAGCTCAGCCTCGGCCCCGTACAATGAGCAGTTCTTC.

The chain has TRBV11-1 and TRBJ2-7, with TRBD1 identical over 7 bases. V trimming: 5 bases; J trimming: 4 bases; junction bases outside the gene matches: 14. This CDR3 comprises 16 residues. Germline V CDR1 and CDR2: SGHAT, FQDESV (reference sequence). The CDR3 sequence is CASSQYGRQGEYEQYF. In DNA, the CDR3 is TGTGCCAGCAGCCAATACGGTAGACAGGGAGAGTACGAGCAGTACTTC.

V is TRBV28 and J is TRBJ2-4; TRBD2 matches 7 bases. The closer fit of TRBJ2-7 to the DNA end suggests the J call may be wrong. Per the germline V gene, CDR1 is MDHEN and CDR2 is SYDVKM. There are 16 residues in the CDR3. The CDR3 protein is CASSLLAGELSYEQYF. CDR3 sequence (DNA): TGTGCCAGCAGTTTATTGGCGGGAGAGCTCTCCTACGAGCAGTACTTC.

The V gene is TRBV7-8, the J gene TRBJ1-1; D is unresolved. Trimming shortened V by 5 bases and J by 11 bases, and 21 bases separated the two germline ends. This CDR3 is 14 amino acids long. The germline V gene has CDR1 SGHVS and CDR2 FQNEAQ. The CDR3 reads CASSPRVGGSDAFF. In DNA, the CDR3 is TGTGCCAGCAGCCCGAGGGTAGGAGGGAGCGATGCTTTCTTT.

In its sample, this clonotype was seen a few times. V and J are TRBV25-1 and TRBJ2-6; D gene unclear. V shed 7 bases and J shed 4 bases, with 5 bases lying between them. The germline gives CDR1 MGHDK, CDR2 SYGVNS. CDR3 length: 12 residues. The CDR3 DNA reads TGTGCCAGCACTAGGGGGGCCAACGTCCTGACTTTC. Its protein is CASTRGANVLTF.

This clonotype occurred a few times. The chain's CDR3 is CASSPGAFTGFSEKLFF. The CDR3 DNA follows: TGCGCCAGCAGCCCCGGGGCCTTTACAGGGTTTTCTGAAAAACTGTTTTTT. The chain links TRBV5-1 to TRBJ1-4, with D possibly TRBD1 on 6 matching bases. Germline values: CDR1 SGHRS, CDR2 YFSETQ. This CDR3 spans 17 amino acids. V gave up 4 bases and J gave up 7 bases, with 23 bases separating them. Complete variable domain (other parts from reference TRBV5-1 and TRBJ1-4): KAGVTQTPRYLIKTRGQQVTLSCSPISGHRSVSWYQQTPGQGLQFLFEYFSETQRNKGNFPGRFSGRQFSNSRSEMNVSTLELGDSALYLCASSPGAFTGFSEKLFFGSGTQLSVL.

The V and J genes are TRBV7-3 and TRBJ2-3; D unclear. The V gene lost 2 bases and the J gene lost 4 bases, with 19 bases spanning the gap. Per germline, CDR1 SGHTA and CDR2 FQGTGA. CDR3 length: 17 residues. CDR3 coding DNA: TGTGCCAGCAGCTTACTAGGTAGAGCATCCCTATCAGATACGCAGTATTTT. Its translation is CASSLLGRASLSDTQYF.

The chain recombines TRBV4-3 with TRBJ2-1; 8 bases align to TRBD2. The CDR3 runs 16 residues. CDR1 LGHNA and CDR2 YSLEER come from the germline V gene. The trim removed 4 bases at V and 2 bases at J, leaving 7 bases unmatched. CDR3 region: CASSPLLAEPYNEQFF. The CDR3 bases are TGCGCCAGCAGCCCCCTACTAGCGGAACCCTACAATGAGCAGTTCTTC.